Below, one T cell receptor beta chain is given with its context. This clonotype was counted many times. Which antigen it targets is not known. There are no base qualities to consult, and no much larger clone falls within one base. The healthy controls were volunteers from blood banks in Maryland, USA. For the sorted-subset TCR libraries, the starting material was over 800,000 sorted CD4+ or CD8+ T cells. Peripheral blood was subjected to Ficoll-Hypaque density gradient centrifugation to isolate PBMCs, which were then cryopreserved in liquid nitrogen. The study also sequenced paired sorted CD4+ and CD8+ subsets from healthy controls, HAM/TSP patients and MS patients. This entry belongs to a study of neurological immune-mediated disorders (dated by TCRdb to the late 2010s). Concerning the study at large: The study compared peripheral blood TCR-beta repertoires of HTLV-I-associated myelopathy (HAM/TSP) patients, multiple sclerosis patients and healthy controls using UMI-based sequencing. Alongside PBMC samples, the set of about 97 TCR-beta libraries contained longitudinal samples, technical triplicates, and paired CD4+ and CD8+ T-cell subsets that had been sorted. Of the roughly 68 subjects in the cohort, some 15 were HAM/TSP patients, about 34 were multiple sclerosis patients, and around 20 were healthy controls.

General study outcomes and caveats: TCR clonal expansion was highest in HAM/TSP patients and lowest in MS patients, with MS patients falling below even healthy controls. No identical CDR3 amino acid sequences were found to be shared among expanded clones across subjects, suggesting that TCR-beta repertoires were private in all groups.

Taken from cysteine to phenylalanine, the CDR3 has 15 residues. Only the CDR3 part of the read is kept: 45 bases, read in frame from the first base. V and J lose 4 bases and 0 bases, and a span of 15 bases separates them. The germline V gene (reference sequence) supplies CDR1 DFQATT and CDR2 SNEGSKA. cDNA was synthesized by template-switch 5'RACE using a primer carrying a 10-nucleotide random unique molecular identifier by which each TCR transcript was tagged. Each sequencing run produced over 160 million TCR-beta sequences covering 15-18 subjects. The RNeasy kit was used to extract total RNA. Using the KAPA Real-time Library Amplification kit, TCR-beta VDJ regions were amplified with primers for the TCR constant region and the 5'RACE anchor. Sample indexes and Illumina adaptors were added in a first PCR, after which library yield was increased in a second PCR. After Ampure bead purification, the roughly 650 bp TCR product was size-selected on a 2% E-gel SizeSelection system. Library quality was checked on a Bioanalyzer, concentration was measured with Qubit, and libraries were quantified with the Kapa Library Quantification kit before pooling. An Illumina HiSeq 2500 sequenced the libraries paired-end 2 x 150 bp. To increase sequence diversity, about 24-32% phiX was spiked into each library pool. In the source study's methods: Quality-filtered reads were processed with the UMI-based MiGEC pipeline, which removed over 75% of raw TCR sequences during error correction. IMGT germline references were used for aligning VDJ genes, and each clonotype was defined as a unique CDR3 amino acid sequence together with its V-J genes. Clonal expansion, Shannon diversity and CDR3 relatedness were evaluated with VDJtools (CalcPairwiseDistances, ClusterSamples), while phylogenetic trees were built in CLCbio workbench. Expanded clones were defined as having at least 8 unique UMIs, based on coefficient-of-variation modelling across technical triplicates. TCRdb's own reprocessing of the public reads used fastp at Q25 and MiXCR and kept productive beta chains. A single entry per CDR3 protein holds the most common genes and DNA from its merged rows. TCRdb, rather than the study authors, made the V and J calls. A total of about 38,000 distinct CDR3 sequences appear in this sample, 4% to 5.5% of them only once. Of the sample, approximately 8.8% falls within the top ten clones.

This sequence originates from a man younger than 35 in good health. Material: CD4+ T cells from blood. Recombination linked TRBV20-1 to TRBJ1-1, with the identity of the D gene unclear. The nucleotides read TGCAGTGCTACGAAGAGTTCCTTTATGAACACTGAAGCTTTCTTT. Translation gives CSATKSSFMNTEAFF.